Listed below are T cell receptor beta chains from one sample, sequenced in a study of cytomegalovirus exposure and HLA in healthy donors. TCRdb's table, derived via immunoSEQ multiplex PCR, lists solely in-frame clones and lacks some. The sample lists 110,000 to 150,000 clones, roughly 9.4% occurring once. Sequencing was done on a sample of PBMCs. These receptors all come from a male donor in good health and CMV-seronegative. CDR3s include the opening cysteine and the closing phenylalanine or tryptophan. D genes are given only for firm matches. Clone size is stated in some rows and not others, as once, few, many or a class when expanded.

abundance	d_gene	v_gene	j_gene	CDR3aa	CDR3nt
few	TRBD1	TRBV4-3	TRBJ1-4	CASSQEGQGEKLFF	TGCGCCAGCAGCCAAGAAGGACAGGGAGAAAAACTGTTTTTT
.	.	TRBV7-3	TRBJ2-3	CASSRGGGSSTDTQYF	TGTGCCAGCAGCCGAGGGGGGGGCTCTAGCACAGATACGCAGTATTTT
.	TRBD2	TRBV2	TRBJ2-2	CASMEAGALNTGELFF	TGTGCCAGCATGGAAGCGGGGGCGTTAAACACCGGGGAGCTGTTTTTT
.	.	TRBV6-1	TRBJ1-6	CASKVGEDYNSPLHF	TGTGCCAGCAAGGTAGGGGAGGACTATAATTCACCCCTCCACTTT
few	TRBD2	TRBV28	TRBJ2-3	CASTMGGLVGIGGADTQYF	TGTGCCAGCACCATGGGAGGACTAGTGGGAATCGGAGGGGCAGATACGCAGTATTTT
.	TRBD2	TRBV19	TRBJ2-3	CASRAGDRLSADTQYF	TGTGCCAGTAGGGCGGGGGATCGTCTTTCGGCGGATACGCAGTATTTT
few	.	TRBV5-6	TRBJ1-5	CASSTRGYNQPQHF	TGTGCCAGCAGTACAAGGGGGTACAATCAGCCCCAGCATTTT
.	.	TRBV5-1	TRBJ1-1	CASSLFNLNTEAFF	TGCGCCAGCAGCCTATTCAACTTGAACACTGAAGCTTTCTTT
.	.	TRBV7-9	TRBJ1-2	CASSLTSGGMYGYTF	TGTGCCAGCAGCTTAACATCTGGGGGGATGTATGGCTACACCTTC
.	TRBD1	TRBV9	TRBJ2-1	CASSTGTGYHEQFF	TGTGCCAGCAGCACCGGGACAGGATATCATGAGCAGTTCTTC
few	.	TRBV23-1	TRBJ2-6	CASSQSDSGHLMSGANVLTF	TGCGCCAGCAGTCAATCTGATTCGGGACACTTGATGTCTGGGGCCAACGTCCTGACTTTC
few	.	TRBV4-1	TRBJ2-5	CASSQDKGVRETQYF	TGCGCCAGCAGCCAAGATAAAGGGGTCAGGGAGACCCAGTACTTC
.	.	TRBV7-2	TRBJ2-2	CASSLLLYNTGELFF	TGTGCCAGCAGCTTACTACTATATAACACCGGGGAGCTGTTTTTT
.	TRBD1	TRBV6-5	TRBJ2-7	CASSYGTGSGEQYF	TGTGCCAGCAGTTACGGGACAGGGTCGGGGGAGCAGTACTTC
few	.	TRBV4-1	TRBJ1-5	CASSQGRDQPQHF	TGCGCCAGCAGCCAGGGCAGGGATCAGCCCCAGCATTTT
few	TRBD1	TRBV19	TRBJ2-3	CASSWDRADTQYF	TGTGCCAGTAGTTGGGACAGGGCCGATACGCAGTATTTT
.	.	TRBV19	TRBJ1-4	CASSTGQPTNEKLFF	TGTGCCAGTAGTACCGGACAGCCAACTAATGAAAAACTGTTTTTT
.	.	TRBV27	TRBJ1-4	CASTNQGLGEKLFF	TGTGCCAGCACCAATCAGGGGTTAGGAGAAAAACTGTTTTTT
few	.	TRBV7-9	TRBJ1-3	CASSADTGGDTIYF	TGTGCCAGCAGCGCCGATACAGGAGGGGACACCATATATTTT
few	TRBD2	TRBV5-1	TRBJ2-1	CASSLRLAGTYNEQFF	TGCGCCAGCAGCTTGAGGCTAGCGGGGACGTACAATGAGCAGTTCTTC
.	TRBD2	TRBV9	TRBJ2-1	CASSVVPGSGRAWNEQFF	TGTGCCAGCAGCGTAGTCCCCGGTAGCGGGAGGGCATGGAATGAGCAGTTCTTC
few	TRBD1	TRBV28	TRBJ1-4	CASRRQGGNEKLFF	TGTGCCAGCAGACGACAGGGAGGTAATGAAAAACTGTTTTTT